One and the same sample provided the 26 T cell receptor beta chains below, sequenced in a study of T cells in narcolepsy. Measured with immunoSEQ multiplex PCR; TCRdb has only the in-frame clones, and not every one. The data contain about 20,000 clones, around 86% of them singletons. Material: memory (CD45RA-) CD4+ T cells from blood. Receptor source: a human donor in good health.

This chain links TRBV20-1 with TRBJ2-7; a possible D gene is TRBD2 (5 bases). Germline CDR1 is DFQATT and CDR2 is SNEGSKA (reference sequence). Trimming removed 1 base at V and 6 bases at J, with 7 bases between. The CDR3 covers 11 residues. CDR3 sequence (DNA): TGCAGTGCTAGAGGGCTAGCCGAGCAGTACTTC. Translation: CSARGLAEQYF.

The chain is built from TRBV30 and TRBJ1-4; D is unclear. Germline V gene data show CDR1 as GTSNPN and CDR2 as SVGIG (reference sequence). The CDR3 consists of 13 residues. With 5 bases removed from V and 1 base from J, the gap between germline ends came to 8 bases. CDR3 DNA: TGTGCCTGGGTCGGTGGAACTAATGAAAAACTGTTTTTT. Its translation is CAWVGGTNEKLFF.

This clone was detected only once. The V gene is TRBV5-1, the J gene TRBJ1-3; D is undetermined. From germline, CDR1 is SGHRS and CDR2 YFSETQ. This CDR3 comprises 11 residues. V was clipped by 7 bases and J by 0 bases, with 2 bases between them. CDR3 sequence: CASGSGNTIYF. CDR3 DNA: TGCGCCAGCGGCTCTGGAAACACCATATATTTT.

The CDR3 nucleotides are TGCGCCAGCAGCCAACCGCTGACAGGAGGGGCCACTGAAGCTTTCTTT. This encodes CASSQPLTGGATEAFF. V gene TRBV4-3 combines with J gene TRBJ1-1, with D possibly being TRBD1 (6 bases). V lost 2 bases, J lost 4 bases, and 17 bases lay in between. The CDR3 consists of 16 residues. CDR1 LGHNA and CDR2 YSLEER come from the germline V gene.

The gene calls are TRBV7-8 and TRBJ1-5; D is unresolved. The germline gives CDR1 SGHVS, CDR2 FQNEAQ. V lost 5 bases, J lost 9 bases, and 11 bases lay in between. The CDR3 covers 12 residues. CDR3 region: CASSLGRLPQHF. The CDR3 DNA is TGTGCCAGCAGCCTCGGACGCTTGCCCCAGCATTTT.

The chain links TRBV6-1 to TRBJ1-1, with D possibly TRBD1 on 6 matching bases. The CDR3 is made up of 14 amino acids. V lost 6 bases and J 3 bases, leaving 14 bases between the germline ends. Germline V CDR1 and CDR2: MNHNS, SASEGT. CDR3 amino acids: CASSPTGKDTEAFF. In nucleotides, the CDR3 is TGTGCCAGCAGCCCCACAGGGAAGGACACTGAAGCTTTCTTT.

The gene calls are TRBV5-6 and TRBJ1-5, with 9 bases fitting TRBD1. The ends lost 3 bases at V and 0 bases at J; junction bases unmatched: 7. The germline V gene has CDR1 SGHDT and CDR2 YYEEEE. This CDR3 is 17 amino acids long. The CDR3: CASSSDRGSYSNQPQHF. The CDR3 bases are TGTGCCAGCAGCTCGGACAGGGGAAGTTATAGCAATCAGCCCCAGCATTTT.

This chain connects TRBV29-1 to TRBJ2-3, with D perhaps matching TRBD2 (6 bases). Per germline, CDR1 SQVTM and CDR2 ANQGSEA. The length of the CDR3 is 13 residues. V lost 5 bases and J 0 bases, leaving 9 bases between the germline ends. The CDR3 reads CSVRRGSTDTQYF. The CDR3 DNA is TGCAGCGTTCGGAGGGGTAGCACAGATACGCAGTATTTT.

This sequence joins TRBV15 and TRBJ1-2, with a possible D match to TRBD1 (5 bases). This CDR3 spans 14 amino acids. Trimming cost V 0 bases and J 2 bases, with 7 bases left between them. Germline values: CDR1 LNHNV, CDR2 YYDKDF (reference sequence). The DNA of the CDR3 is TGTGCCACCAGCAGAGATTGGGGGAACTATGGCTACACCTTC. Translating gives CATSRDWGNYGYTF. Full variable domain (missing parts from reference TRBV15 and TRBJ1-2): DAMVIQNPRYQVTQFGKPVTLSCSQTLNHNVMYWYQQKSSQAPKLLFHYYDKDFNNEADTPDNFQSRRPNTSFCFLDIRSPGLGDTAMYLCATSRDWGNYGYTFGSGTRLTVV.

The rearrangement links TRBV7-9 to TRBJ1-1; D unclear. The germline gives CDR1 SEHNR, CDR2 FQNEAQ (reference sequence). This CDR3 region has 14 residues. V was clipped by 7 bases and J by 0 bases, with 12 bases between them. The CDR3 bases are TGTGCCAGCAAGGCGCGTCTAATGAACACTGAAGCTTTCTTT. This sequence encodes CASKARLMNTEAFF.

The J gene is TRBJ1-3, the V gene TRBV5-1, with TRBD1 identical over 7 bases. The CDR3 is made up of 16 amino acids. With 2 bases clipped from V and 0 bases from J, the junction kept 5 bases outside the gene matches. Germline CDR1 is SGHRS and CDR2 is YFSETQ. CDR3 DNA: TGCGCCAGCAGCTTTGGAGGGGGCAACTCTGGAAACACCATATATTTT. This translates into CASSFGGGNSGNTIYF.

Notes on this clone: One junction end does not reproduce the germline sequence, and a read error may be involved. The same CDR3 is also encoded by other DNA sequences in this sample. This chain connects TRBV6-1 to TRBJ1-5; D not certain. The CDR3 consists of 13 residues. Germline V gene data show CDR1 as MNHNS and CDR2 as SASEGT. CDR3: CASSDNTNQPQHF. For the CDR3, the DNA is TGTGCCAGCAGTGATAATACCAATCAGCCTCAGCATTTT.

The chain joins TRBV28 to TRBJ2-7; 9 positions agree with TRBD2. Unmatched junction bases numbered 11, after V lost 4 bases and J lost 4 bases. Germline CDR1 reads MDHEN; CDR2 reads SYDVKM. The length of the CDR3 is 16 residues. Written as DNA, the CDR3 is TGTGCCAGCAGTTCCCCTAGCGGGGTCCCCTCGTACGAGCAGTACTTC. Translated: CASSSPSGVPSYEQYF.

The V gene is TRBV10-3, the J gene TRBJ1-1; TRBD1 aligns across 7 bases. Germline CDR1 reads ENHRY; CDR2 reads SYGVKD. V lost 8 bases, J lost 6 bases, and 12 bases stayed unmatched. The CDR3 sequence is 14 residues long. The CDR3 loop is CAIRGRQGRPEAFF. The CDR3 DNA reads as TGTGCCATCCGCGGGAGACAGGGAAGGCCTGAAGCTTTCTTT.

The rearrangement joins TRBV30 to TRBJ2-7; D not certain. Germline values: CDR1 GTSNPN, CDR2 SVGIG (reference sequence). This CDR3 has 14 amino acids. V was shortened by 0 bases and J by 3 bases, with 12 bases between the two germline ends. The CDR3 nucleotides are TGTGCCTGGAGTGTACGGGTTACTCACTACGAGCAGTACTTC. Protein: CAWSVRVTHYEQYF.

The sample holds one count of this clone. This sequence joins TRBV11-2 and TRBJ1-2, with D maybe TRBD1 (6 bases). The germline V gene has CDR1 SGHAT and CDR2 FQNNGV. The V gene lost 0 bases and the J gene lost 4 bases, with 15 bases spanning the gap. This CDR3 comprises 16 residues. As DNA, the CDR3 is TGTGCCAGCAGCTTAGACGGGGGCAGGGGTCCCTATGGCTACACCTTC. Translated, it gives CASSLDGGRGPYGYTF.

This clone was counted only a few times. This sequence joins TRBV5-1 and TRBJ2-7, with D possibly being TRBD2 (5 bases). Germline-derived CDR1 and CDR2 are SGHRS and YFSETQ. The germline V and J ends were trimmed by 7 bases and 6 bases, with 20 bases remaining between them. The CDR3 loop spans 14 amino acids. The CDR3 is CASGRRGPGSEQYF. The CDR3 DNA sequence: TGCGCCAGCGGCCGGCGAGGACCGGGGAGCGAGCAGTACTTC.

The J gene is TRBJ2-2, the V gene TRBV7-3, with TRBD1 matching 10 bases. Germline loops: CDR1 SGHTA, CDR2 FQGTGA. The CDR3 contains 16 residues. Trimming at V came to 5 bases and at J to 3 bases, leaving 6 bases not matched to a gene. The DNA of the CDR3 is TGTGCCAGCAGCGTGTCCGGGACAGGGGACACCGGGGAGCTGTTTTTT. Translated: CASSVSGTGDTGELFF.

The chain carries TRBV5-6 and TRBJ1-2; TRBD1 aligns across 8 bases. The CDR3 contains 16 residues. Germline V CDR1 and CDR2: SGHDT, YYEEEE. Trimming removed 0 bases from V and 3 bases from J; junction bases left unmatched: 7. The CDR3 coding sequence is TGTGCCAGCAGCTTGGGACAGGGGCTTACTTACTATGGCTACACCTTC. Translating gives CASSLGQGLTYYGYTF.

The V call is TRBV11-2, the J call TRBJ1-6; TRBD1 matches 10 bases. From germline, CDR1 is SGHAT and CDR2 FQNNGV. The CDR3 is made up of 14 amino acids. V dropped 3 bases and J dropped 7; count of bases not matched to a gene: 0. The CDR3 spells CASSLGQGNSPLHF. CDR3 DNA: TGTGCCAGCAGCTTGGGACAGGGGAATTCACCCCTCCACTTT.

The chain combines TRBV4-2 with TRBJ2-3, with 13 bases fitting TRBD2. In germline, CDR1 is LGHNA, CDR2 YNFKEQ. Unmatched junction bases numbered 4, after V lost 3 bases and J lost 1 base. This CDR3 contains 17 residues. CDR3 amino acids: CASSQVGLAGGTDTQYF. The CDR3 nucleotides read TGTGCCAGCAGCCAGGTCGGACTAGCGGGGGGCACAGATACGCAGTATTTT.

The V call is TRBV29-1, the J call TRBJ1-1; D remains unclear. V lost 3 bases and J 11 bases, leaving 10 bases between the germline ends. This CDR3 contains 10 residues. Looked up from germline, CDR1 is SQVTM and CDR2 is ANQGSEA. DNA of the CDR3: TGCAGCGTTGATGCTGGGCAGGCTTTCTTT. Amino acids: CSVDAGQAFF.

The chain has TRBV18 and TRBJ1-6; 7 bases are a match to TRBD1. Per the germline V gene, CDR1 is KGHSH and CDR2 is LQKENI. The CDR3 has 15 amino acids. After removal of 2 bases from V and 9 bases from J, the junction contained 7 bases not matched to a gene. As DNA, the CDR3 is TGTGCCAGCTCACCAGACAGGGCGAATAGTTCACCCCTCCACTTT. This translates into CASSPDRANSSPLHF.

J is TRBJ2-5 and V is TRBV27; no firm D call. From germline, CDR1 is MNHEY and CDR2 SMNVEV (reference sequence). The V end lost 9 bases, the J end lost 0 bases, and 20 bases lay between the germline ends. This CDR3 region has 16 residues. The CDR3 sequence: CASKVPLTRYQETQYF. The CDR3 DNA reads TGTGCCAGTAAAGTTCCCCTAACAAGGTACCAAGAGACCCAGTACTTC.

This chain links TRBV2 with TRBJ1-2, with D possibly TRBD1 on 5 matching bases. V gave up 6 bases and J gave up 4 bases, with 15 bases separating them. CDR1 is SNHLY, CDR2 FYNNEI, per germline. The CDR3 sequence is 14 residues long. CDR3 residues: CASSGDRISYGYTF. Here the CDR3 DNA reads TGTGCCAGCAGCGGGGACCGAATTTCCTATGGCTACACCTTC.

This clone was seen a few times. The rearrangement joins TRBV6-6 to TRBJ1-1; D remains unclear. This CDR3 is built from 13 residues. The germline V and J ends were trimmed by 0 bases and 4 bases, with 6 bases remaining between them. Germline-derived CDR1 and CDR2 are MNHNY and SVGAGI (reference sequence). CDR3 bases: TGTGCCAGCAGTTACTCCTTCGGCACTGAAGCTTTCTTT. Encoded protein: CASSYSFGTEAFF.